This is a list of T cell receptor beta chains from one sample in a study of cytomegalovirus exposure and HLA in healthy donors. TCRdb keeps only in-frame clones here, not all; method: immunoSEQ multiplex PCR. The sample holds 250,000 to 350,000 clones, approximately 90% seen once. The sequencing sample was made of PBMCs. Source of these receptors: a woman between 18 and 29 years old in good health and CMV-seronegative. Each CDR3 is given with its conserved first and last residue. The D gene is left open where the match is weak. Some rows mark clone size as missing; the rest say once, few, many or name a class of expanded clone.

clone size: NA
D gene: TRBD1
J gene: TRBJ2-3
V gene: TRBV7-3
CDR3 protein: CASSPGTGETDTQYF
CDR3 DNA: TGTGCCAGCAGCCCAGGGACAGGGGAAACAGATACGCAGTATTTT

clone size: NA
D gene: NA
J gene: TRBJ1-3
V gene: TRBV15
CDR3 protein: CATSRSLTDPGNTIYF
CDR3 DNA: TGTGCCACCAGCAGATCGCTTACAGATCCTGGAAACACCATATATTTT

clone size: NA
D gene: NA
J gene: TRBJ2-3
V gene: TRBV2
CDR3 protein: CASRETGGRDTQYF
CDR3 DNA: TGTGCCAGCAGGGAGACAGGAGGTAGGGATACGCAGTATTTT

clone size: NA
D gene: TRBD1
J gene: TRBJ2-7
V gene: TRBV19
CDR3 protein: CASSNPGTGLAYEQYF
CDR3 DNA: TGTGCCAGTAGTAATCCGGGGACAGGGTTGGCCTACGAGCAGTACTTC

clone size: few
D gene: NA
J gene: TRBJ1-3
V gene: TRBV2
CDR3 protein: CASSLTVSGNTIYF
CDR3 DNA: TGTGCCAGCAGTTTGACAGTCTCTGGAAACACCATATATTTT

clone size: NA
D gene: TRBD1
J gene: TRBJ1-1
V gene: TRBV2
CDR3 protein: CASTEGQANTEAFF
CDR3 DNA: TGTGCCAGCACCGAGGGACAGGCGAACACTGAAGCTTTCTTT

clone size: NA
D gene: NA
J gene: TRBJ2-1
V gene: TRBV2
CDR3 protein: CASSEEGNSYNEQFF
CDR3 DNA: TGTGCCAGCAGTGAGGAGGGGAACTCCTACAATGAGCAGTTCTTC

clone size: NA
D gene: NA
J gene: TRBJ1-5
V gene: TRBV2
CDR3 protein: CASSAGHGSNQPQHF
CDR3 DNA: TGTGCCAGCAGTGCTGGACACGGCAGCAATCAGCCCCAGCATTTT

clone size: once
D gene: TRBD2
J gene: TRBJ2-7
V gene: TRBV6-1
CDR3 protein: CASSEVVRGASYEQYF
CDR3 DNA: TGTGCCAGCAGTGAAGTGGTGCGGGGGGCCTCCTACGAGCAGTACTTC

clone size: NA
D gene: NA
J gene: TRBJ2-1
V gene: TRBV2
CDR3 protein: CATNLGAPSYNEQFF
CDR3 DNA: TGTGCCACCAATCTGGGGGCCCCCTCCTACAATGAGCAGTTCTTC

clone size: NA
D gene: TRBD1
J gene: TRBJ1-5
V gene: TRBV30
CDR3 protein: CAWSAGQGDQPQHF
CDR3 DNA: TGTGCCTGGAGTGCCGGACAGGGGGATCAGCCCCAGCATTTT

clone size: NA
D gene: TRBD2
J gene: TRBJ2-5
V gene: TRBV10-3
CDR3 protein: CAISERERGAIQETQYF
CDR3 DNA: TGTGCCATCAGTGAGCGGGAGCGGGGGGCGATCCAAGAGACCCAGTACTTC

clone size: NA
D gene: NA
J gene: TRBJ2-1
V gene: TRBV2
CDR3 protein: CASRAETGTGEQFF
CDR3 DNA: TGTGCCAGCAGAGCTGAAACAGGAACAGGTGAGCAGTTCTTC

clone size: NA
D gene: TRBD1
J gene: TRBJ2-6
V gene: TRBV5-4
CDR3 protein: CASSLGQGAIYFGANVLTF
CDR3 DNA: TGTGCCAGCAGCCTAGGACAGGGGGCGATTTATTTTGGGGCCAACGTCCTGACTTTC

clone size: NA
D gene: NA
J gene: TRBJ1-3
V gene: TRBV7-7
CDR3 protein: CASANGGHRGNTIYF
CDR3 DNA: TGTGCTAGCGCAAACGGTGGACATAGGGGAAACACCATATATTTT

clone size: NA
D gene: NA
J gene: TRBJ1-3
V gene: TRBV14
CDR3 protein: CASSQDFGVPGNTIYF
CDR3 DNA: TGTGCCAGCAGCCAAGATTTCGGGGTCCCAGGAAACACCATATATTTT

clone size: NA
D gene: NA
J gene: TRBJ2-7
V gene: TRBV4-1
CDR3 protein: CASSQGGLNGYEQYF
CDR3 DNA: TGCGCCAGCAGCCAAGGTGGGCTCAACGGCTACGAGCAGTACTTC

clone size: NA
D gene: NA
J gene: TRBJ2-1
V gene: TRBV7-2
CDR3 protein: CASSRGSEQFF
CDR3 DNA: TGTGCCAGCAGCCGAGGTTCAGAGCAGTTCTTC

clone size: NA
D gene: NA
J gene: TRBJ1-1
V gene: TRBV6-5
CDR3 protein: CAVSRGEGTEAFF
CDR3 DNA: TGTGCCGTCTCCCGGGGGGAAGGCACTGAAGCTTTCTTT

clone size: NA
D gene: TRBD1
J gene: TRBJ2-2
V gene: TRBV5-1
CDR3 protein: CASSLPGGNTGELFF
CDR3 DNA: TGCGCCAGCAGCTTGCCAGGGGGGAACACCGGGGAGCTGTTTTTT

clone size: NA
D gene: NA
J gene: TRBJ2-5
V gene: TRBV20-1
CDR3 protein: CSALGETQYF
CDR3 DNA: TGCAGTGCTCTAGGAGAGACCCAGTACTTC

clone size: NA
D gene: NA
J gene: TRBJ2-3
V gene: TRBV6-1
CDR3 protein: CASSEFSVSSSTDTQYF
CDR3 DNA: TGTGCCAGCAGTGAATTTTCTGTTAGCTCTAGCACAGATACGCAGTATTTT

clone size: once
D gene: TRBD1
J gene: TRBJ1-2
V gene: TRBV5-6
CDR3 protein: CASSFDRGIGYTF
CDR3 DNA: TGTGCCAGCAGCTTTGACAGGGGGATTGGCTACACCTTC

clone size: once
D gene: NA
J gene: TRBJ1-4
V gene: TRBV29-1
CDR3 protein: CSVSVGSSGNEKLFF
CDR3 DNA: TGCAGCGTTTCGGTCGGCTCGAGCGGTAATGAAAAACTGTTTTTT

clone size: NA
D gene: TRBD1
J gene: TRBJ1-2
V gene: TRBV30
CDR3 protein: CAWSVSDRGPYGYTF
CDR3 DNA: TGTGCCTGGAGTGTTTCGGACAGGGGACCCTATGGCTACACCTTC

clone size: NA
D gene: NA
J gene: TRBJ1-4
V gene: TRBV7-9
CDR3 protein: CASSLGGALEKLFF
CDR3 DNA: TGTGCCAGCAGCTTAGGCGGGGCGCTTGAAAAACTGTTTTTT

clone size: NA
D gene: NA
J gene: TRBJ2-2
V gene: TRBV2
CDR3 protein: CASSDRTYTGELFF
CDR3 DNA: TGTGCCAGCAGTGACAGGACTTACACCGGGGAGCTGTTTTTT

clone size: NA
D gene: NA
J gene: TRBJ1-1
V gene: TRBV19
CDR3 protein: CASSIGQRIMNTEAFF
CDR3 DNA: TGTGCCAGTAGTATAGGGCAGAGGATTATGAACACTGAAGCTTTCTTT

clone size: NA
D gene: NA
J gene: TRBJ1-1
V gene: TRBV9
CDR3 protein: CASSVVPDTEAFF
CDR3 DNA: TGTGCCAGCAGCGTAGTCCCAGACACTGAAGCTTTCTTT

clone size: NA
D gene: NA
J gene: TRBJ2-1
V gene: TRBV7-9
CDR3 protein: CATTLVGAEQFF
CDR3 DNA: TGTGCCACCACCTTAGTGGGGGCTGAGCAGTTCTTC

clone size: NA
D gene: TRBD1
J gene: TRBJ2-3
V gene: TRBV4-2
CDR3 protein: CASTRQGDTQYF
CDR3 DNA: TGTGCCAGTACCCGACAGGGAGATACGCAGTATTTT

clone size: NA
D gene: TRBD1
J gene: TRBJ2-2
V gene: TRBV6-6
CDR3 protein: CASSGQGAGGELFF
CDR3 DNA: TGTGCCAGCAGTGGACAGGGGGCAGGCGGGGAGCTGTTTTTT

clone size: NA
D gene: NA
J gene: TRBJ1-2
V gene: TRBV6-1
CDR3 protein: CASSHRFPNYGYTF
CDR3 DNA: TGTGCCAGCAGTCACAGGTTTCCTAACTATGGCTACACCTTC

clone size: NA
D gene: TRBD1
J gene: TRBJ1-5
V gene: TRBV19
CDR3 protein: CASRVQGAHGVAQHF
CDR3 DNA: TGTGCCAGTAGAGTACAGGGGGCTCACGGCGTGGCCCAGCATTTT

clone size: NA
D gene: NA
J gene: TRBJ1-2
V gene: TRBV9
CDR3 protein: CASSAPVYGYTF
CDR3 DNA: TGTGCCAGCAGCGCCCCCGTTTATGGCTACACCTTC

clone size: NA
D gene: TRBD1
J gene: TRBJ2-1
V gene: TRBV5-1
CDR3 protein: CASSIQGAAEQFF
CDR3 DNA: TGCGCCAGCAGCATACAGGGGGCTGCTGAGCAGTTCTTC

clone size: NA
D gene: TRBD2
J gene: TRBJ2-3
V gene: TRBV7-3
CDR3 protein: CASSFGAGGRSDTQYF
CDR3 DNA: TGTGCCAGCAGCTTTGGGGCGGGGGGGCGGTCTGATACGCAGTATTTT

clone size: NA
D gene: NA
J gene: TRBJ1-4
V gene: TRBV30
CDR3 protein: CAWSVMGGNEKLFF
CDR3 DNA: TGTGCCTGGAGTGTAATGGGGGGAAATGAAAAACTGTTTTTT

clone size: NA
D gene: NA
J gene: TRBJ2-2
V gene: TRBV6-5
CDR3 protein: CASSTYTGELFF
CDR3 DNA: TGTGCCAGCAGTACTTACACCGGGGAGCTGTTTTTT

clone size: NA
D gene: TRBD1
J gene: TRBJ1-2
V gene: TRBV23-1
CDR3 protein: CASHRQGMKDGYTF
CDR3 DNA: TGCGCCAGCCACCGACAGGGAATGAAGGATGGCTACACCTTC

clone size: few
D gene: TRBD1
J gene: TRBJ1-2
V gene: TRBV5-1
CDR3 protein: CASSFTGTDAYGYTF
CDR3 DNA: TGCGCCAGCAGCTTTACCGGGACAGACGCCTATGGCTACACCTTC

clone size: few
D gene: TRBD1
J gene: TRBJ1-2
V gene: TRBV14
CDR3 protein: CASSLGTDLYGYTF
CDR3 DNA: TGTGCCAGCAGCCTCGGGACAGACCTCTATGGCTACACCTTC

clone size: NA
D gene: NA
J gene: TRBJ1-5
V gene: TRBV30
CDR3 protein: CAWSVLGQHTFNQPQHF
CDR3 DNA: TGTGCCTGGAGTGTACTAGGACAGCACACTTTCAATCAGCCCCAGCATTTT

clone size: NA
D gene: TRBD1
J gene: TRBJ2-2
V gene: TRBV5-4
CDR3 protein: CASSQDRGNTGELFF
CDR3 DNA: TGTGCCAGCAGCCAGGACAGGGGGAACACCGGGGAGCTGTTTTTT

clone size: NA
D gene: TRBD1
J gene: TRBJ1-2
V gene: TRBV27
CDR3 protein: CASSPGQGRNYGYTF
CDR3 DNA: TGTGCCAGCAGCCCGGGACAGGGGCGTAACTATGGCTACACCTTC